This section outlines one T cell receptor beta chain sequence together with its context. Its specificity is unknown. These data come from a study of cytomegalovirus exposure and HLA in healthy donors. General observations from the study: Some V segments could not be told apart, so they were left out, TRBV6-2 and TRBV6-3 among them.

PCR involved 60 Vbeta and 13 Jbeta primers. Sequencing used immunoSEQ multiplex PCR; TCRdb keeps in-frame clones, though not all of them. The sample has around 100,000 clones; approximately 70% are singletons. V dropped 0 bases and J dropped 3 bases, with 5 bases sitting between them. Germline V gene sequence: CDR1 MNHEY, CDR2 SVGAGI. The CDR3 contains 13 residues. V gene TRBV6-5 combines with J gene TRBJ1-1; D unclear. The TCR originated in a man younger than 45 in good health and CMV-seropositive. Sequencing was done on a sample of PBMCs. CDR3 in DNA: TGTGCCAGCAGTTACTCTGAGGACACTGAAGCTTTCTTT. Amino acids: CASSYSEDTEAFF.